The table lists the clone carrying this TCR beta chain with many counts. This specimen belongs to a study of tumor-infiltrating lymphocytes in glioblastoma multiforme. TCRB libraries came from RNA via three nested multiplex PCR rounds. TCRdb re-analysed the multiplex PCR reads in MiXCR, keeping a single row per CDR3 protein. The sample lists 9,900 or so distinct CDR3 sequences; 65% to 75% were seen once. CDR3 size: 13 residues. Germline CDR1 is SGHTA and CDR2 is FQGTGA. The ends were cut back, 5 bases at V and 4 bases at J, with 10 bases in the middle. The sequencing input was brain tumor tissue. The chain links TRBV7-3 to TRBJ2-3; the D is unclear. The receptor comes from a male donor with glioblastoma. The CDR3 loop reads CASSLDKADTQYF. The CDR3 DNA is TGTGCCAGCAGCCTTGACAAAGCAGATACGCAGTATTTT. Variable domain in full (rest from reference TRBV7-3 and TRBJ2-3): GAGVSQTPSNKVTEKGKYVELRCDPISGHTALYWYRQSLGQGPEFLIYFQGTGAADDSGLPNDRFFAVRPEGSVSTLKIQRTERGDSAVYLCASSLDKADTQYFGPGTRLTVL.